This T cell receptor (beta chain) was observed in a study of beta chain features in type 1 diabetes. The V gene lost 1 base and the J gene lost 1 base, with 8 bases spanning the gap. There are 14 residues in the CDR3. Per germline, CDR1 SGHTA and CDR2 FQGNSA. This clone was seen only a few times. What was sequenced were expressed TCRB transcripts, since all of the isolated RNA had been reverse transcribed. Repertoires were generated with immunoSEQ multiplex PCR, while TCRdb's copy carries only in-frame clones and drops some. This sample yields under 300,000 clones, of which around 7.3% are seen a single time; 1% belongs to the top ten.

The specimen was central memory CD4+ T cells from blood. The chain links TRBV7-2 to TRBJ2-7; perhaps TRBD1 as D (5 bases). This receptor was taken from a woman aged 18-29 years in good health. CDR3 in amino acids: CASSLGGTSYEQYV. The CDR3 nucleotides read TGTGCCAGCAGCTTAGGGGGCACTTCCTACGAGCAGTACGTC.